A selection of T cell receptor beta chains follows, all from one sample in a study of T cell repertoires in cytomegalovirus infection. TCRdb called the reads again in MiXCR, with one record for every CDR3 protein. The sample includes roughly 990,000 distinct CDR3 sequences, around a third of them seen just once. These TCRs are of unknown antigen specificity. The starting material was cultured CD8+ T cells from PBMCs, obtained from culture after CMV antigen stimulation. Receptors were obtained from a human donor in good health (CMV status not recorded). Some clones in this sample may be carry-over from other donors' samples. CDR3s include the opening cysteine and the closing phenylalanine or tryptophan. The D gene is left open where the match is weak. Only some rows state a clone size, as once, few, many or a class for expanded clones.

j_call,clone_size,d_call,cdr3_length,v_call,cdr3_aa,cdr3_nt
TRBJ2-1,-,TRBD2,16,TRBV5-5,CASVETGLAGDNEQFF,TGTGCCAGCGTTGAAACGGGACTAGCGGGGGACAATGAGCAGTTCTTC
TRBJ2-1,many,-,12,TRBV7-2,CASSVNYNEQFF,TGTGCCAGCAGCGTCAATTACAATGAGCAGTTCTTC
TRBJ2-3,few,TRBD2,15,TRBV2,CASSDSGGAFDTQYF,TGTGCCAGCAGTGACAGCGGGGGGGCATTTGATACGCAGTATTTT
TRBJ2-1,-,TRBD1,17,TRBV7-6,CASSLTDRSWRGNEQFF,TGTGCCAGCAGCCTGACGGACAGGTCATGGAGAGGGAATGAGCAGTTCTTC
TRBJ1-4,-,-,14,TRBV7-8,CASSERISGEKLFF,TGTGCCAGCAGCGAAAGGATATCGGGTGAAAAACTGTTTTTT
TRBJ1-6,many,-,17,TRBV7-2,CASSLIPTTPYNSPLHF,TGTGCCAGCAGTTTAATCCCAACGACTCCTTATAATTCACCCCTCCACTTT
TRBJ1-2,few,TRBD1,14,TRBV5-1,CASSYRDRDDGYTF,TGCGCCAGCAGCTATCGGGACAGAGACGATGGCTACACCTTC
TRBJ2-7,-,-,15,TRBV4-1,CASSQDWAVSYEQYF,TGCGCCAGCAGCCAAGATTGGGCCGTTTCCTACGAGCAGTACTTC
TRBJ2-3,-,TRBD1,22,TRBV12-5,CASGLTLEYGRGKTSGTDTQYF,TGTGCTAGTGGTTTGACCCTGGAGTATGGCAGGGGGAAAACTTCGGGCACAGATACGCAGTATTTT
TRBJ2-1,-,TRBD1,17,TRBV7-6,CASSSLPLDRPNNEQFF,TGTGCCAGCAGCTCCCTCCCGTTGGACAGGCCCAACAATGAGCAGTTCTTC
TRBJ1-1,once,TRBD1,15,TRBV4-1,CASCHGNRDRTEAFF,TGCGCCAGCTGCCATGGAAACCGGGACAGGACTGAAGCTTTCTTT
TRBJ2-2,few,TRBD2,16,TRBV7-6,CASSLGGGGPTGELFF,TGTGCCAGCAGCTTAGGGGGCGGGGGACCCACCGGGGAGCTGTTTTTT
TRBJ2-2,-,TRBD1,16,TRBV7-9,CASSNWDRGLSGELFF,TGTGCCAGCAGCAACTGGGACAGGGGGCTCTCCGGGGAGCTGTTTTTT
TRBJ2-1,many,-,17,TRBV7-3,CASSLSITGLGNNEQFF,TGTGCCAGCAGCTTAAGTATTACTGGACTCGGGAACAATGAGCAGTTCTTC
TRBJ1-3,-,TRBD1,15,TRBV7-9,CASSPRSGQVNTIYF,TGTGCCAGCAGTCCGAGGTCAGGACAGGTCAACACCATATATTTT
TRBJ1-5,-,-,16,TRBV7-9,CASSLGPLRGNQPQHF,TGTGCCAGCAGCTTAGGACCGCTCCGGGGCAATCAGCCCCAGCATTTT
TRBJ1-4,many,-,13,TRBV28,CASSPDSNEKLFF,TGTGCCAGCAGTCCGGATAGTAATGAAAAACTGTTTTTT
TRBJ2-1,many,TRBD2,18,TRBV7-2,CASSLAGGSYSSYNEQFF,TGTGCCAGCAGCTTAGCGGGGGGGTCCTACAGCTCCTACAATGAGCAGTTCTTC
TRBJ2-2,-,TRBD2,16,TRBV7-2,CASLNIAGGPSGELFF,TGTGCCAGCCTTAATATAGCGGGGGGGCCGTCCGGGGAGCTGTTTTTT
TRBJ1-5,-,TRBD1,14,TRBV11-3,CASSSGQLDQPQHF,TGTGCCAGCAGCTCGGGACAGTTAGATCAGCCCCAGCATTTT
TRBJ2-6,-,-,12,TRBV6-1,CASSEWGNVLTF,TGTGCCAGCAGTGAATGGGGCAACGTCCTGACTTTC
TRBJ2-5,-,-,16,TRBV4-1,CASSHLGSGDLETQYF,TGCGCCAGCAGCCATCTCGGGTCGGGGGATTTGGAGACCCAGTACTTC
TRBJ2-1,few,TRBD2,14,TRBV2,CASSPPTGGWEQFF,TGTGCCAGCAGCCCCCCGACGGGGGGATGGGAGCAGTTCTTC
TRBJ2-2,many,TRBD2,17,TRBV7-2,CASSLEKKRGKTGELFF,TGTGCCAGCAGCTTAGAAAAAAAGCGGGGGAAAACCGGGGAGCTGTTTTTT
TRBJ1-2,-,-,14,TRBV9,CASSVAGGAYGYTF,TGTGCCAGCAGCGTAGCCGGGGGCGCCTATGGCTACACCTTC
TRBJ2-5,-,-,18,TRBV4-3,CASSQIDPGADPQETQYF,TGCGCCAGCAGCCAAATCGATCCGGGAGCGGACCCCCAAGAGACCCAGTACTTC
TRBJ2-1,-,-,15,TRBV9,CASSVGGTSLNEQFF,TGTGCCAGCAGCGTAGGGGGGACGTCGCTCAATGAGCAGTTCTTC
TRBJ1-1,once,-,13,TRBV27,CASRGASGGEAFF,TGTGCCAGCCGGGGGGCAAGCGGGGGTGAAGCTTTCTTT
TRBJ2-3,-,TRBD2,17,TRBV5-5,CASSYGTSRKFTDTQYF,TGTGCCAGCAGCTACGGGACTAGCCGAAAATTCACAGATACGCAGTATTTT
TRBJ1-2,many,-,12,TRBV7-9,CASTDGHQGYTF,TGTGCCAGCACCGATGGCCACCAGGGCTACACCTTC
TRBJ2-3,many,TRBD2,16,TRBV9,CASSFTGRDPTDTQYF,TGTGCCAGCAGCTTTACGGGGAGGGACCCCACAGATACGCAGTATTTT
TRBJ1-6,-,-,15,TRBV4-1,CASSQVGVRNSPLHF,TGCGCCAGCAGCCAAGTGGGGGTCCGAAATTCACCCCTCCACTTT
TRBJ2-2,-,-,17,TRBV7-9,CAAAVTPGTPNTGELFF,TGTGCCGCAGCAGTTACCCCCGGGACACCGAACACCGGGGAGCTGTTTTTT
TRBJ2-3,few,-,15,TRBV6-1,CASRTGGPSTDTQYF,TGTGCCAGCAGGACCGGGGGGCCGAGCACAGATACGCAGTATTTT
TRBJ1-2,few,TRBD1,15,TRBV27,CASSPTGGVLEGYTF,TGTGCCAGCAGTCCCACAGGGGGCGTTTTGGAAGGCTACACCTTC
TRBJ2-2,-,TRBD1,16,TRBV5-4,CASSAGQGLNTGELFF,TGTGCCAGCAGCGCGGGACAGGGCCTGAACACCGGGGAGCTGTTTTTT
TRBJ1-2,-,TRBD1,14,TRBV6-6,CASTPPGGSYGYTF,TGTGCCAGCACCCCTCCAGGGGGTAGCTATGGCTACACCTTC
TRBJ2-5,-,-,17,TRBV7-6,CASNPQRAPLYQETQYF,TGTGCCAGCAACCCTCAGCGGGCGCCTCTGTACCAAGAGACCCAGTACTTC
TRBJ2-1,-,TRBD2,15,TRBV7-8,CASSSLAGVYNEQFF,TGTGCCAGCAGCTCGTTAGCGGGGGTCTACAATGAGCAGTTCTTC
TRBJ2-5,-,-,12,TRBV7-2,CANSLKVARPDF,TGTGCCAACAGCTTAAAAGTGGCGCGCCCCGACTTC
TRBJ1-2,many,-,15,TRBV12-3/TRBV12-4,CASSFSGTPNYGYTF,TGTGCCAGCAGTTTCTCCGGGACACCCAACTATGGCTACACCTTC
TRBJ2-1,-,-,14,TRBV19,CASSVLSGINEQFF,TGTGCCAGTAGTGTTTTATCGGGGATTAATGAGCAGTTCTTC
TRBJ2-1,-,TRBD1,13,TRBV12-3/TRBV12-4,CASSPGTAGEQFF,TGTGCCAGCAGTCCCGGGACAGCTGGTGAGCAGTTCTTC
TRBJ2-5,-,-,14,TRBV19,CASSISSLQETQYF,TGTGCCAGTAGTATCTCGTCGCTCCAAGAGACCCAGTACTTC
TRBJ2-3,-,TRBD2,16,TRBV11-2,CASSLRGVLRGDTQYF,TGTGCCAGCAGCTTACGGGGGGTGCTCCGAGGGGATACGCAGTATTTT
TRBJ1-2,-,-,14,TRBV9,CASSPRTTSYGYTF,TGTGCCAGCAGCCCACGGACGACGTCCTATGGCTACACCTTC
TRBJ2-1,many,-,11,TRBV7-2,CASRTSNEQFF,TGTGCCAGCAGGACCTCCAATGAGCAGTTCTTC
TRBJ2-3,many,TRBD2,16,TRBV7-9,CASSFMAGGGTDTQYF,TGTGCCAGCAGCTTTATGGCGGGGGGAGGCACAGATACGCAGTATTTT
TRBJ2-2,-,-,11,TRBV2,CASHGTGELFF,TGTGCCAGCCATGGAACCGGGGAGCTGTTTTTT